This T cell receptor (beta chain) was identified during a study of identifying expanded T cells in peripheral blood. The method was immunoSEQ multiplex PCR; TCRdb's version includes in-frame clones alone and lacks a portion of them. The sample includes over 70,000 clones, roughly 91% of them seen just once. Sequencing was carried out using blood. The clonotype originates from a person aged 18-70 years in good health.

The CDR3 DNA sequence: TGTGCCAGCCACACAGGGTTTAATGAGCAGTTCTTC. It is translated as CASHTGFNEQFF. The chain has TRBV19 and TRBJ2-1; TRBD1 might be the D (6 bases). The V end lost 9 bases, the J end lost 7 bases, and 13 bases lay between the germline ends. There are 12 residues in the CDR3. Per the germline V gene, CDR1 is LNHDA and CDR2 is SQIVND (reference sequence).